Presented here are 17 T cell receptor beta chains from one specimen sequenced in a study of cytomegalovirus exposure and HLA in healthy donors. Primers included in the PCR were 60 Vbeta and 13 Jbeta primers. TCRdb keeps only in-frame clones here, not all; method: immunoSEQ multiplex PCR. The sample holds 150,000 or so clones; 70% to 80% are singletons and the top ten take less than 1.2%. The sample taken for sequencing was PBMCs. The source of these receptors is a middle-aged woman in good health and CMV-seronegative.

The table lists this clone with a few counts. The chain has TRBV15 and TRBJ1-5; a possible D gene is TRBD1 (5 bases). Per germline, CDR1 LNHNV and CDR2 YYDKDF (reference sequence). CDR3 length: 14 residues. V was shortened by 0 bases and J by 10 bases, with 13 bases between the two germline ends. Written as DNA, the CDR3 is TGTGCCACCAGCAGAGAATACGGGGGAGGCCCCCAGCATTTT. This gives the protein CATSREYGGGPQHF.

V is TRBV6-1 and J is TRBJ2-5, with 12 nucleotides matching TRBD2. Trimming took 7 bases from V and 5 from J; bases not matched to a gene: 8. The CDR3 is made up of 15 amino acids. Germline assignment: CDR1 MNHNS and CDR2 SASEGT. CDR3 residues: CASISSGRVDETQYF. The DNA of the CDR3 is TGTGCCAGCATCTCTAGCGGGAGGGTTGATGAGACCCAGTACTTC.

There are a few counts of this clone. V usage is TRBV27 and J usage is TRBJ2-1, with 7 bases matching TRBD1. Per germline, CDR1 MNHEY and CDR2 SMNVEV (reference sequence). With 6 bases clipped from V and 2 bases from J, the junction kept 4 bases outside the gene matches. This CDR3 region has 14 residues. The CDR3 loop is CASRAGTAYNEQFF. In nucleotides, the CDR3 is TGTGCCAGCAGAGCCGGGACAGCCTACAATGAGCAGTTCTTC.

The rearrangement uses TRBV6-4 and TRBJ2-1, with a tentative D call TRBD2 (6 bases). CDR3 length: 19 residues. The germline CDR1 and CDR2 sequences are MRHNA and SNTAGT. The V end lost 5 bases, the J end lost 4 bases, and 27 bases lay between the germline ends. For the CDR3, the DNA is TGTGCCAGCAGTCTGATACTATCGGGACTTACCGCGAGGTACAATGAGCAGTTCTTC. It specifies CASSLILSGLTARYNEQFF.

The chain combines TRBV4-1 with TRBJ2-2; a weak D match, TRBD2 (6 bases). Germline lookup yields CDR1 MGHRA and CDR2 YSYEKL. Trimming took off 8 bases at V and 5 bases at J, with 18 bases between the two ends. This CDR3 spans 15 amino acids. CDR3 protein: CASQEGSVVTGELFF. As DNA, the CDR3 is TGCGCCAGCCAGGAGGGGAGTGTGGTGACCGGGGAGCTGTTTTTT.

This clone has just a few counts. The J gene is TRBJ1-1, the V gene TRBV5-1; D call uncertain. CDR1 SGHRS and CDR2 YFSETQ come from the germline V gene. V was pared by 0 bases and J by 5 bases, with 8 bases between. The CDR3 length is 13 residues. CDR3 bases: TGCGCCAGCAGCTTGGGATCCGGGACTGAAGCTTTCTTT. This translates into CASSLGSGTEAFF.

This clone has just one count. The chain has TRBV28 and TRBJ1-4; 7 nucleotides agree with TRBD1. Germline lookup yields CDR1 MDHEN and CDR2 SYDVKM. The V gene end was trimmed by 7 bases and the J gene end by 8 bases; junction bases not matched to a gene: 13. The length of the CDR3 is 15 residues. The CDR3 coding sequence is TGTGCCAGCACGTCTCGACAGGGCGGTAGGGAAAAACTGTTTTTT. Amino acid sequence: CASTSRQGGREKLFF.

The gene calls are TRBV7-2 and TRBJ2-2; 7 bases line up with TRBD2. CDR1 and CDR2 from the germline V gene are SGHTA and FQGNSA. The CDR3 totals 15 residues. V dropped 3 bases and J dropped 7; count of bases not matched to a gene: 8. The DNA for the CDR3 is TGTGCCAGCAGCTTCAACCAACTAGCGAGCGGGGAGCTGTTTTTT. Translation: CASSFNQLASGELFF.

DNA for the CDR3: TGTGCCAGCAGTTACAACCCTAGAGAGACCCAGTACTTC. This translates into CASSYNPRETQYF. The V call is TRBV6-5, the J call TRBJ2-5; D is unclear. Germline CDR1 and CDR2: MNHEY and SVGAGI. CDR3 length: 13 amino acids. The ends were cut back, 2 bases at V and 4 bases at J, with 8 bases in the middle.

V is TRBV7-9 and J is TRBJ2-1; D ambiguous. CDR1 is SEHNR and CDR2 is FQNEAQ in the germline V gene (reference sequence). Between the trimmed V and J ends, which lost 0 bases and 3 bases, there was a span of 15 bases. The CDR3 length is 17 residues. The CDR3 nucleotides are TGTGCCAGCAGCTTAGCACTTATGACTGGCAACTACAATGAGCAGTTCTTC. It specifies CASSLALMTGNYNEQFF.

The CDR3 DNA reads TGCGCCAGCAGCTTCACAGGGGGCGATTTGTCCTACGAGCAGTACTTC. Its translation: CASSFTGGDLSYEQYF. This sequence joins TRBV5-1 and TRBJ2-7; 9 nucleotides match TRBD1. V was pared by 2 bases and J by 1 base, with 7 bases of the junction left unmatched. The CDR3 has 16 residues. Germline V gives CDR1 SGHRS, CDR2 YFSETQ.

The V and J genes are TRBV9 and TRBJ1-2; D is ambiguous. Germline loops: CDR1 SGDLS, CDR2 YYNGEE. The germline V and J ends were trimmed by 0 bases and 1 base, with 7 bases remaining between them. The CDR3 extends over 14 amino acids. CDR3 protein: CASSVAQDNYGYTF. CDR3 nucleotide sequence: TGTGCCAGCAGCGTAGCCCAGGATAACTATGGCTACACCTTC.

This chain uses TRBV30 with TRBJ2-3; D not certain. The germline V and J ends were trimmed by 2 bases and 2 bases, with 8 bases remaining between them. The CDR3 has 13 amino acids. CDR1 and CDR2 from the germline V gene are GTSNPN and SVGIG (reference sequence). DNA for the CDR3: TGTGCCTGGAGTAGCTTTTCCACAGATACGCAGTATTTT. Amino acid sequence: CAWSSFSTDTQYF.

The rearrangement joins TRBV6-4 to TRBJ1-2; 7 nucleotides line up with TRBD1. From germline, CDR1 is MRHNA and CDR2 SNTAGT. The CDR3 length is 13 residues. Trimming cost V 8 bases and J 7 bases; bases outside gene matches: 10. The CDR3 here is CASARTGGSGYTF. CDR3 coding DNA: TGTGCCAGCGCTCGGACAGGCGGTAGTGGCTACACCTTC.

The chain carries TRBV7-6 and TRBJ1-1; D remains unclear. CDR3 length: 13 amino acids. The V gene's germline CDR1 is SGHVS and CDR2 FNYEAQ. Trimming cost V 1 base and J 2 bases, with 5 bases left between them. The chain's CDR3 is CASSLGENTEAFF. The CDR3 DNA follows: TGTGCCAGCAGCTTAGGAGAAAACACTGAAGCTTTCTTT.

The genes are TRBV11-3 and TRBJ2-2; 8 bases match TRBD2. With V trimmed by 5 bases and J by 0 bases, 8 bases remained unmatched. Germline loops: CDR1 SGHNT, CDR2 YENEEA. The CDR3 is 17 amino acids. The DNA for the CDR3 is TGTGCCAGCAGCCGTTCTAGCGGGCCTGCGAACACCGGGGAGCTGTTTTTT. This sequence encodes CASSRSSGPANTGELFF. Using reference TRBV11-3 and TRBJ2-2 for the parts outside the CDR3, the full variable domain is EAGVVQSPRYKIIEKKQPVAFWCNPISGHNTLYWYLQNLGQGPELLIRYENEEAVDDSQLPKDRFSAERLKGVDSTLKIQPAELGDSAVYLCASSRSSGPANTGELFFGEGSRLTVL.

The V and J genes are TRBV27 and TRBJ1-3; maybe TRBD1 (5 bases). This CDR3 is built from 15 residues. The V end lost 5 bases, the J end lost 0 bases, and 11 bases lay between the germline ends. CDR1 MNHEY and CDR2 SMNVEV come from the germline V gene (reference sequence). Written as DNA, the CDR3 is TGTGCCAGCAGTAGGGGTTTGCTCTCTGGAAACACCATATATTTT. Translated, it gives CASSRGLLSGNTIYF.